This T cell receptor (beta chain) was recovered during a study of T cell responses to AZD1222 COVID-19 vaccine. Concerning this clone: The antigen is unknown.

Regarding the study as a whole: Breadth and depth of Spike-specific TCRs rose after two AZD1222 doses.

TCRdb keeps only in-frame clones here, not all; method: immunoSEQ multiplex PCR. Of about 97,000 clones in the sample, around nine tenths were seen once. The ends were cut back, 6 bases at V and 4 bases at J, with 21 bases in the middle. CDR1 is MNHEY and CDR2 is SMNVEV in the germline V gene (reference sequence). This CDR3 comprises 17 residues. The specimen was peripheral blood, collected on day 0 of AZD1222 vaccination. V and J are TRBV27 and TRBJ1-4; D possibly corresponds to TRBD1 (6 bases). This TCR was recovered from an adult in good health. The CDR3 DNA reads as TGTGCCAGCAGAGTACTTCGACCGGGACACAATAATGAAAAACTGTTTTTT. Protein product: CASRVLRPGHNNEKLFF.